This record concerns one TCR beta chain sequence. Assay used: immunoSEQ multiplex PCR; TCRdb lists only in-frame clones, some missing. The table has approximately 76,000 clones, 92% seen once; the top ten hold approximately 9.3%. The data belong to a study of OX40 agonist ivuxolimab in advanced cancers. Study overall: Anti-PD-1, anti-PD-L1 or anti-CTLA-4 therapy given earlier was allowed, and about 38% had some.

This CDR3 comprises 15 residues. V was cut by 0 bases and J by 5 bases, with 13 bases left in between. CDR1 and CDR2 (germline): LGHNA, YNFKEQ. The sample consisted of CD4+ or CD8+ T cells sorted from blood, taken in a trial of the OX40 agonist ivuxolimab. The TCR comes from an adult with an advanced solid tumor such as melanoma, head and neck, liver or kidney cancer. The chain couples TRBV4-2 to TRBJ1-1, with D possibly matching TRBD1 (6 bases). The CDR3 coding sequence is TGTGCCAGCAGCCAAGATCGAGGGGGTAGTACTGAAGCTTTCTTT. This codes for CASSQDRGGSTEAFF.